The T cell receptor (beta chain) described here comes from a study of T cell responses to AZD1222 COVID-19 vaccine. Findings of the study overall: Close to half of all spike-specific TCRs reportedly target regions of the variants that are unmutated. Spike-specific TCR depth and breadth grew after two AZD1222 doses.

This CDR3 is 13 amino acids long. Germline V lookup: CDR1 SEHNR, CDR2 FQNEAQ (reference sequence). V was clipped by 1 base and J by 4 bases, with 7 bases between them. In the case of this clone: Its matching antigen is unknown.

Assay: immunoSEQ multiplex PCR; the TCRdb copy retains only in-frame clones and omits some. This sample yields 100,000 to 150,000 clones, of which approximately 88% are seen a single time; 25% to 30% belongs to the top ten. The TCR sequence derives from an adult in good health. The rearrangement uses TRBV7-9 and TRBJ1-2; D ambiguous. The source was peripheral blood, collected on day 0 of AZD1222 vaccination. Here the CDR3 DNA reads TGTGCCAGCAGCTTAGTCCCGGGCTATGGCTACACCTTC. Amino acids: CASSLVPGYGYTF.